These 5 T cell receptor beta chains originate from one sample sequenced in a study of T-cell memory formation after mild COVID-19. One entry per CDR3 protein, called by TCRdb with MiXCR from the 5' RACE reads. The sample comprises 350,000 to 550,000 distinct CDR3 sequences, under 20% of which are singletons, and 20% to 25% rests with the top ten. Sequencing used PBMCs or a T cell subset sorted from them (not recorded which). The receptors derive from a man aged 18 to 30 who had mild COVID-19 (a few samples of this study predate the infection). Cell type and time point are not known.

This clonotype has a handful of counts. CDR3 sequence reads: CASSFVSPGGGELFF. The CDR3 DNA reads TGTGCCAGCAGCTTCGTGTCCCCTGGCGGAGGGGAGCTGTTTTTT. The gene calls are TRBV7-2 and TRBJ2-2, with no clear D. This CDR3 spans 15 amino acids. Trimming removed 3 bases from V and 8 bases from J, with 16 bases in between. Germline V gene lookup returns CDR1 SGHTA and CDR2 FQGNSA.

This clonotype was recorded a few times. The genes are TRBV7-2 and TRBJ2-5; D is unclear. The ends were cut back, 5 bases at V and 7 bases at J, with 17 bases in the middle. Germline V gene sequence: CDR1 SGHTA, CDR2 FQGNSA. The CDR3 runs to 14 residues. The CDR3 nucleotides read TGTGCCAGCAGCCAAGGGCCCGGCGGCGGGACCCAGTACTTC. Residues: CASSQGPGGGTQYF.

This clonotype was counted many times. The chain uses TRBV4-3 and TRBJ2-7, with a possible D match to TRBD1 (6 bases). Germline CDR1 LGHNA, CDR2 YSLEER. This CDR3 has 15 residues. Trimming removed 1 base from V and 8 bases from J, with 18 bases in between. CDR3 in amino acids: CASSQAPQTGSQQYF. In DNA form, the CDR3 reads TGCGCCAGCAGCCAAGCTCCGCAAACAGGGTCCCAGCAGTACTTC.

The gene calls are TRBV7-9 and TRBJ2-3; TRBD2 aligns across 7 bases. J was trimmed by 4 bases and V by 5 bases; bases with no gene match: 12. This CDR3 contains 16 residues. The germline V gene encodes CDR1 SEHNR and CDR2 FQNEAQ (reference sequence). CDR3 nucleotides: TGTGCCAGCAGCCCTCTGCGGGCGGGGGATCCAGATACGCAGTATTTT. Translated: CASSPLRAGDPDTQYF.

This clonotype was found a few times. J is TRBJ1-2 and V is TRBV10-3, with D uncertain. Germline values: CDR1 ENHRY, CDR2 SYGVKD. Trimming cost V 2 bases and J 5 bases, with 21 bases left between them. The CDR3 runs 17 residues. The CDR3 sequence is CAISEHIQEPFWYGYTF. For the CDR3, the DNA is TGTGCCATCAGTGAGCACATCCAGGAGCCTTTTTGGTATGGCTACACCTTC.